This T cell receptor beta chain is drawn from a study of T cells in Graves' hyperthyroidism and ophthalmopathy. This clonotype was observed a few times. Its antigen is as yet unknown. Ophthalmopathy cases met thresholds of Clinical Activity Score at least 3, NOSPECS grade at least 4 and duration under 3 months. Template material for amplifying TCR beta CDR3 regions consisted of RNA transcripts. Researchers ran a first-round RT-PCR on the TCR CDR3 using the HTBI primer set. TCRdb re-analysed the multiplex PCR reads in MiXCR, keeping a single row per CDR3 protein. The sample holds about 640,000 distinct CDR3 sequences, roughly 20% seen once. Study conclusions and caveats: Ophthalmopathy was predicted by the model a median of roughly 6 months ahead of onset. Most thyroid clonotypes expanded above 0.001 appeared in blood too. A model built on 13 V-J features separated ophthalmopathy from stable hyperthyroidism.

V trimming: 1 base; J trimming: 3 bases; junction bases outside the gene matches: 6. In germline, CDR1 is DFQATT, CDR2 SNEGSKA (reference sequence). The CDR3 totals 15 residues. Sequencing input: blood. The chain joins TRBV20-1 to TRBJ2-7, with 10 bases lining up with TRBD1. This receptor was identified in a man aged 25-45 years with Graves' ophthalmopathy. The CDR3 sequence: CSARGRQGAVYEQYF. CDR3 bases: TGCAGTGCTAGAGGCAGACAGGGGGCGGTCTACGAGCAGTACTTC.